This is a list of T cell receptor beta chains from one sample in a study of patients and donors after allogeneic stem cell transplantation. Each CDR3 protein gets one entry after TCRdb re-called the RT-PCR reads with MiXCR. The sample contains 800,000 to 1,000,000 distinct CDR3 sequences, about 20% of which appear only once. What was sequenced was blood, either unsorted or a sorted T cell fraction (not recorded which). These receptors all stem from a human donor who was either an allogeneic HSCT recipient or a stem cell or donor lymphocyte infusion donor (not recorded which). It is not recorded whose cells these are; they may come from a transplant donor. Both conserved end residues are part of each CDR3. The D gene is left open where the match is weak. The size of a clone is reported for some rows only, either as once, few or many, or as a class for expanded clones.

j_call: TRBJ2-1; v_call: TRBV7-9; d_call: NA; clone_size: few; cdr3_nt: TGTGCCAGCAGCTTAGGCGGAGGATTAAACAATGAGCAGTTCTTC; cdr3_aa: CASSLGGGLNNEQFF
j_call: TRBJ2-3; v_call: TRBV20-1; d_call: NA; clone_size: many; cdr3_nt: TGCAGTGCTACAGACAGCCTCACAGATACGCAGTATTTT; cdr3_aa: CSATDSLTDTQYF
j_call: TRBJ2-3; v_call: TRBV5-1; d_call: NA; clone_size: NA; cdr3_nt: TGCGCCAGCAGCCACGGAGAATACACAGATACGCAGTATTTT; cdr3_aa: CASSHGEYTDTQYF
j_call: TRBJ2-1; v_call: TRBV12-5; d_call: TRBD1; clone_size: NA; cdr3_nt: TGTGCTAGTGGTTCCCTAACAGGGGGCAGGATCGGCCTCCGCCGCTCCTACAATGAGCAGTTCTTC; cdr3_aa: CASGSLTGGRIGLRRSYNEQFF
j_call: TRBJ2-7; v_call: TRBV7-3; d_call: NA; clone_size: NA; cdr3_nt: TGTGCCAGCAGTAGTAGAATCTCGCAGGGATCCGAGCAGTACTTC; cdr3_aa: CASSSRISQGSEQYF
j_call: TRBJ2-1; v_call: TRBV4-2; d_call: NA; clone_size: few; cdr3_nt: TGTGCCAGCAGCCTCGGCTATACAGGTGGGGGGAGGAATGAGCAGTTCTTC; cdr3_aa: CASSLGYTGGGRNEQFF
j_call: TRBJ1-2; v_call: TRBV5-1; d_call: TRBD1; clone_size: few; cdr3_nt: TGCGCCAGCAGCTTCACAGGGGAAGAAAGCTATGGCTACACCTTC; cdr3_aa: CASSFTGEESYGYTF
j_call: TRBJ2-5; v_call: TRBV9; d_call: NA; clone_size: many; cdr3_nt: TGTGCCAGCAGCGTAGTGGGAGAGACCCAGTACTTC; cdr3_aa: CASSVVGETQYF
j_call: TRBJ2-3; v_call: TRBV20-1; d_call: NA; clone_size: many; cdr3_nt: TGCAGTGCTAGTCAATCAGATACGCAGTATTTT; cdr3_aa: CSASQSDTQYF
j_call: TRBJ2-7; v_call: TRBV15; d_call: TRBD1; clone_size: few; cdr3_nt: TGTGCCACCAGCAGCCTGACAGGGCGCGAGCAGTACTTC; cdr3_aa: CATSSLTGREQYF
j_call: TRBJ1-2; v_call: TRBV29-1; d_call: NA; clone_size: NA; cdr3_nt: TGCAGCGTTGGGCCCGGGCCCGATGGCTACACCTTC; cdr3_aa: CSVGPGPDGYTF
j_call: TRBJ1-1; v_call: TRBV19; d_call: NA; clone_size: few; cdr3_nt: TGTGCCAGCAGCATTCGGAGGAACACTGAAGCTTTCTTT; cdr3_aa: CASSIRRNTEAFF
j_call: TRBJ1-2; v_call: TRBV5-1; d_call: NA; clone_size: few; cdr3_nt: TGCGCCAGCAGCCTCAAAGACCACTGGGATGGCTACACCTTC; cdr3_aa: CASSLKDHWDGYTF
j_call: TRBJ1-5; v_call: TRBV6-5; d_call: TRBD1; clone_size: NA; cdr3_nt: TGTGCCAGCAGTTACCTCATATCGGACAGGGGGCTAGGACAGCCCCAGCATTTT; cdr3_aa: CASSYLISDRGLGQPQHF
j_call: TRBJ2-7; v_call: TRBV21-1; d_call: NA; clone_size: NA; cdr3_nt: TGTGCCAGCAGCAAAGCGTATACCAACGAGCAGTACTTC; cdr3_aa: CASSKAYTNEQYF
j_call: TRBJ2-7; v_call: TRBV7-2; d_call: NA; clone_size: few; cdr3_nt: TGTGCCAGCAGCGCCACGTGGAACCTGAACTACGAGCAGTACTTC; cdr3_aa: CASSATWNLNYEQYF
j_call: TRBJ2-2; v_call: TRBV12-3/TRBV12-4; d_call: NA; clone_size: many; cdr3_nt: TGTGCCAGCAGCCTATGGCCCGGGGAGAGGACCGGGGAGCTGTTTTTT; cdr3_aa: CASSLWPGERTGELFF
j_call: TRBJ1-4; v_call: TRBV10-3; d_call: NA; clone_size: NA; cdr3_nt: TGTGCCATCAGTGAGGATGTTGAAAAACTGTTTTTT; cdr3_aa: CAISEDVEKLFF
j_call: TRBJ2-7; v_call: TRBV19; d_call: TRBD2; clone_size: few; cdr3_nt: TGTGCCAGTACCGACACTAGCGGGAGCATGTACGAGCAGTACTTC; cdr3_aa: CASTDTSGSMYEQYF
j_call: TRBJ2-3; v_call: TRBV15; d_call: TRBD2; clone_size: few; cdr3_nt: TGTGCCACCAGCAGAGATGGAGCGGGGTTGCAGTATTTT; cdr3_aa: CATSRDGAGLQYF